This T cell receptor beta chain was obtained from a study of blood T cell repertoires in COVID-19. Across the whole study: In each case, the material was cDNA or gDNA derived from T cells, B-cell-depleted T cells, or PBMCs.

Assay used: immunoSEQ multiplex PCR; TCRdb lists only in-frame clones, some missing. The data contain around 320,000 clones, 89% of them singletons. Trimming removed 7 bases at V and 4 bases at J, with 8 bases between. The germline V gene encodes CDR1 SNHLY and CDR2 FYNNEI. The CDR3 sequence is 11 residues long. The sequence was collected from a woman between 25 and 40 years old with COVID-19, enrolled during active disease. V is TRBV2 and J is TRBJ2-7; D may be TRBD2 (6 bases). The sequenced sample consisted of peripheral blood. The CDR3 DNA is TGTGCCAGCAAACGGGGGTACGAGCAGTACTTC. This sequence encodes CASKRGYEQYF.